This is a list of T cell receptor beta chains from one sample in a study of blood T cell repertoires in COVID-19. Assay: immunoSEQ multiplex PCR; the TCRdb copy retains only in-frame clones and omits some. The sample has 200,000 to 250,000 clones, around 91% seen once. Sequences were obtained from PBMCs or T cells enriched from blood (not recorded which). These receptors were obtained from a man aged 25 to 40 who had been exposed to COVID-19. Each CDR3 is given with its conserved first and last residue. A D gene is named only where the DNA matches it firmly. Size values are once, few and many counts, or a class for expanded clones, and some rows have none.

v_call	clone_size	j_call	d_call	cdr3_nt	cdr3_aa
TRBV3-1/TRBV3-2	-	TRBJ2-7	-	TGTGCCAGCAGCCTAGGACAGTCCCTCTCCTACGAGCAGTACTTC	CASSLGQSLSYEQYF
TRBV7-2	-	TRBJ2-1	-	TGTGCCAGCAGCTTAGTCAGGGATCTCGGTGAGCAGTTCTTC	CASSLVRDLGEQFF
TRBV7-2	few	TRBJ1-3	TRBD1	TGTGCCAGCAGCTCGCTTTACAGGGGTAAAGGAAACACCATATATTTT	CASSSLYRGKGNTIYF
TRBV7-2	once	TRBJ2-2	-	TGTGCCAGCAGCTTCCTTCCCCCCGGGGAGCTGTTTTTT	CASSFLPPGELFF
TRBV30	-	TRBJ2-2	TRBD2	TGTGCCTGGAGTGCACTAGCGGGCTTAACCGGGGAGCTGTTTTTT	CAWSALAGLTGELFF
TRBV6-5	-	TRBJ1-5	TRBD1	TGTGCCAGCAGCTCCGGGACAGGGAACAATCAGCCCCAGCATTTT	CASSSGTGNNQPQHF
TRBV10-2	-	TRBJ2-1	TRBD2	TGCGCCAGTACCGTGAGGCTAGCGGGGGGCAATGAGCAGTTCTTC	CASTVRLAGGNEQFF
TRBV7-3	-	TRBJ2-1	-	TGTGCCAGCAGCACCCGAGTGGGGGTGAGGACAGCACAGGTAGGATATGAGCAGTTCTTC	CASSTRVGVRTAQVGYEQFF
TRBV5-1	-	TRBJ2-5	TRBD1	TGCGCCAGCAGCTGGTCGGGACAGCAAGAGACCCAGTACTTC	CASSWSGQQETQYF
TRBV5-6	-	TRBJ2-1	TRBD2	TGTGCCAGCAGCCCCCTAGCGGGGGGGCCAGACGATGAGCAGTTCTTC	CASSPLAGGPDDEQFF
TRBV5-4	-	TRBJ1-2	TRBD1	TGTGCCAGCAGCTTGGCGGGTGACAGGGGAAACGGCTACACCTTC	CASSLAGDRGNGYTF
TRBV5-1	-	TRBJ1-1	-	TGCGCCAGCAGCTTGGACATCCTGAACACTGAAGCTTTCTTT	CASSLDILNTEAFF
TRBV11-2	-	TRBJ2-5	TRBD2	TGTGCCAGCAGCAAGGCGGGGGGGCCGGAGACCCAGTACTTC	CASSKAGGPETQYF
TRBV5-1	-	TRBJ2-7	-	TGCGCCAGCAGCCTCGACAGGAGTGCCCCCTACGAGCAGTACTTC	CASSLDRSAPYEQYF
TRBV7-2	once	TRBJ2-7	-	TGTGCCAGCAGCTTAGAACTTTACTACGAGCAGTACTTC	CASSLELYYEQYF
TRBV19	once	TRBJ1-6	-	TGTGCCAGTAGTAAAACCCTCAGACAGAATTCACCCCTCCACTTT	CASSKTLRQNSPLHF
TRBV5-1	-	TRBJ2-4	-	TGCGCCAGCAGCTTACAGGAAGCCAAAAACATTCAGTACTTC	CASSLQEAKNIQYF
TRBV10-2	many	TRBJ1-6	-	TGCGCCAGCAGTTTGTCGAATTCACCCCTCCACTTT	CASSLSNSPLHF
TRBV10-3	-	TRBJ2-1	TRBD1	TGTGCCATCAGTTATGCTCCCGGGACAGGGGCCGATGAGCAGTTCTTC	CAISYAPGTGADEQFF
TRBV19	-	TRBJ1-6	-	TGTGCCAGTAGTATTAATAACCGACAGAGCTCCTATAATTCACCCCTCCACTTT	CASSINNRQSSYNSPLHF
TRBV2	once	TRBJ2-3	-	TGTGCCAGGGACACCCAAACAGATACGCAGTATTTT	CARDTQTDTQYF
TRBV7-2	-	TRBJ2-2	TRBD2	TGTGCCAGCAGCCCGGGGGGGGTGAACACCGGGGAGCTGTTTTTT	CASSPGGVNTGELFF
TRBV5-1	-	TRBJ2-3	-	TGCGCCAGCATGCTAACTAGCACAGATACGCAGTATTTT	CASMLTSTDTQYF
TRBV5-6	few	TRBJ1-2	TRBD1	TGTGCCAGCAGCTTGGTGGGACAGGGCGCCTATGGCTACACCTTC	CASSLVGQGAYGYTF
TRBV3-1/TRBV3-2	-	TRBJ1-1	-	TGTGCCAGCAGCCAAGCCGAGTCTGAAGCTTTCTTT	CASSQAESEAFF
TRBV2	-	TRBJ1-4	-	TGTGCCGGAGCAAAGGGGCAGAAGGAAAAACTGTTTTTT	CAGAKGQKEKLFF
TRBV19	-	TRBJ1-5	-	TGTGCCAGTCAGGGGAGCAATCAGCCCCAGCATTTT	CASQGSNQPQHF
TRBV6-5	-	TRBJ2-1	TRBD2	TGTGCCAGCAGCCGGAGCGGGGGGGCTCGGGATGAGCAGTTCTTC	CASSRSGGARDEQFF
TRBV28	-	TRBJ1-6	-	TGTGCCGGACATACAGGGAATTCACCCCTCCACTTT	CAGHTGNSPLHF
TRBV11-2	once	TRBJ2-2	TRBD1	TGTGCCAGCAGCAGACTACAGGGGCGGCCTGGGGAGCTGTTTTTT	CASSRLQGRPGELFF
TRBV5-6	-	TRBJ2-7	-	TGTGCCAGCACCGCAGGGGTCTCGGGCTACGAGCAGTACTTC	CASTAGVSGYEQYF
TRBV3-1/TRBV3-2	-	TRBJ1-3	-	TGTGCCAGCAGCCAGGAGGGGTTCTTTGGAAACACCATATATTTT	CASSQEGFFGNTIYF
TRBV9	-	TRBJ1-6	TRBD1	TGTGCCAGCAGCGTAGGAGGGACAGGGGACTCACCCCTCCACTTT	CASSVGGTGDSPLHF
TRBV5-8	-	TRBJ2-6	-	TGTGCCAGCAGGGCTCGGGGGGCCTCTGGGGCCAACGTCCTGACTTTC	CASRARGASGANVLTF
TRBV29-1	-	TRBJ2-1	TRBD2	TGCAGCGTTGAACTAGCGGGGGGCTTTCACTCCTACAATGAGCAGTTCTTC	CSVELAGGFHSYNEQFF
TRBV7-3	once	TRBJ2-3	TRBD1	TGTGCCAGCAGTCTCTCGGCCTCACAGGGGGCGGGAGATACGCAGTATTTT	CASSLSASQGAGDTQYF
TRBV4-1	once	TRBJ2-2	TRBD2	TGCGCCAGCAGCCAAGAGGTTGAGACTAGCGGGACCGGGGAGCTGTTTTTT	CASSQEVETSGTGELFF